This T cell receptor beta chain was observed in a study of T-cell memory formation after mild COVID-19. Notes on the study in general: A second wave expanding day 15 to 37 was CD4+-biased; contracting clones were balanced. Among CD4+ contracting clones, most were CM and EM, and CD8+ ones EMRA. Clones from the second wave (peaking day 37) had unconfirmed SARS-CoV-2 specificity. Some responding clones appeared in pre-infection memory, suggesting cross-reactive memory joined.

TCRdb analysed the 5' RACE reads with MiXCR anew, one entry per CDR3 protein. The sample includes roughly 400,000 distinct CDR3 sequences, approximately 15% of them seen just once. This CDR3 is 16 amino acids long. V lost 4 bases, J lost 5 bases, and 11 bases stayed unmatched. Germline lookup yields CDR1 SGHDT and CDR2 YYEEEE. This clonotype was detected a few times. The target antigen is unknown. Sequencing was carried out using PBMCs or a T cell subset sorted from them (not recorded which). This TCR derives from a man between 18 and 29 years old who had mild COVID-19 (a few samples of this study predate the infection). Cell type and time point are not known. V and J are TRBV5-6 and TRBJ2-3, with 9 bases matching TRBD2. The CDR3, as DNA: TGTGCCAGCAGCAAATTCGCGGGGGGGCCTCAAGATACGCAGTATTTT. This gives the protein CASSKFAGGPQDTQYF.